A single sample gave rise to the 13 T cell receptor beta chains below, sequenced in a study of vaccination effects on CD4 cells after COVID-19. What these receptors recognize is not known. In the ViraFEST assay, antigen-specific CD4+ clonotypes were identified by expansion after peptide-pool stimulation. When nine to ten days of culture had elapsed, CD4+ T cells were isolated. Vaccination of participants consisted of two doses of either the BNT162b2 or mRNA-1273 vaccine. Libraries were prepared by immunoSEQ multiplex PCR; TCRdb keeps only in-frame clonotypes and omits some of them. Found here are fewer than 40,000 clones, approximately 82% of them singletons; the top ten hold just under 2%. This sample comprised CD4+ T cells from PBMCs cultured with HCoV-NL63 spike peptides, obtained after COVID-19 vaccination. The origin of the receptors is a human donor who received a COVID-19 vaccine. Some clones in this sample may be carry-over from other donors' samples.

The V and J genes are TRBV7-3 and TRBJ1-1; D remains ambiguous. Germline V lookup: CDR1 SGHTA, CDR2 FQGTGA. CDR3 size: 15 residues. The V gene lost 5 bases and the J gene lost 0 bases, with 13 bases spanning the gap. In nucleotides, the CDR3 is TGTGCCAGCAGCCCGACGGTGGGCGTGAACACTGAAGCTTTCTTT. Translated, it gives CASSPTVGVNTEAFF.

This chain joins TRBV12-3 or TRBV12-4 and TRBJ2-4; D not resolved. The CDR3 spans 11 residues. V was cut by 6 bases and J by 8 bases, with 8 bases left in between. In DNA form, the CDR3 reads TGTGCCAGCAGCCCCTTAGACATTCAGTACTTC. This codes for CASSPLDIQYF.

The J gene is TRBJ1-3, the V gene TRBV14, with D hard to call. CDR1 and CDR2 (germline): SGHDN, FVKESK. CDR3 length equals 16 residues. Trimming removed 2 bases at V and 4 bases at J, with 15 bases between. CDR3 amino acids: CASSQSRAASGNTIYF. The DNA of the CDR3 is TGTGCCAGCAGCCAATCCCGGGCTGCATCCGGAAACACCATATATTTT.

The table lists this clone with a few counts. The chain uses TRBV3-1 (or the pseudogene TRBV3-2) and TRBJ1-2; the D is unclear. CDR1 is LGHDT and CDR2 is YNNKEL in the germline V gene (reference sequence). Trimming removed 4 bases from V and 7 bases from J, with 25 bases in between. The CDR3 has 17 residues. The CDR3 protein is CASSRTTLNASASGYTF. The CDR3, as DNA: TGTGCCAGCAGCCGCACTACACTGAACGCCTCGGCTAGTGGCTACACCTTC.

Here the CDR3 reads CASSAGGQGVRETQYF. The CDR3 coding sequence is TGTGCCAGCAGCGCCGGTGGTCAGGGGGTTAGGGAGACCCAGTACTTC. V usage is TRBV9 and J usage is TRBJ2-5, with 7 bases that match TRBD1. V gave up 3 bases and J gave up 5 bases; unmatched junction bases: 13. Germline loops: CDR1 SGDLS, CDR2 YYNGEE. The CDR3 covers 16 residues.

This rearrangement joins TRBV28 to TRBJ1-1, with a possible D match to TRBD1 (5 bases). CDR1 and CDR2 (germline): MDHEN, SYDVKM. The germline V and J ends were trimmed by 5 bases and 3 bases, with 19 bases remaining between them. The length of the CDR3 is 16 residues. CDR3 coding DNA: TGTGCCAGCAGTATGCCGGGACGGATAGGCGACACTGAAGCTTTCTTT. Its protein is CASSMPGRIGDTEAFF.

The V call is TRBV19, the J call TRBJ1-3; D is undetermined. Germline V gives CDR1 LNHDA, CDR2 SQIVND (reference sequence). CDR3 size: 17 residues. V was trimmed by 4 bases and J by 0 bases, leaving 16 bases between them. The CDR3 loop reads CASSKVLRFVSGNTIYF. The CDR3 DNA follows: TGTGCCAGTAGTAAAGTCCTGCGATTCGTCTCTGGAAACACCATATATTTT.

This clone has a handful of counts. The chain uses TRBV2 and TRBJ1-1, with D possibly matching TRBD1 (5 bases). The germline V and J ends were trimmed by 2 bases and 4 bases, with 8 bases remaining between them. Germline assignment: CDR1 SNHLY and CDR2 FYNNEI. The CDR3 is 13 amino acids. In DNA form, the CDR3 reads TGTGCCAGCAGTGAACAGCAGGGCACTGAAGCTTTCTTT. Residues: CASSEQQGTEAFF.

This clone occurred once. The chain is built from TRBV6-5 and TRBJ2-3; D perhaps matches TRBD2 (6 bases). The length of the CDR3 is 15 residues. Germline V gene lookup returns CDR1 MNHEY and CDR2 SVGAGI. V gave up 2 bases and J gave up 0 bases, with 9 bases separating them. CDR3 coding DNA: TGTGCCAGCAGTTACATGGGACTTAGCACAGATACGCAGTATTTT. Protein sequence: CASSYMGLSTDTQYF.

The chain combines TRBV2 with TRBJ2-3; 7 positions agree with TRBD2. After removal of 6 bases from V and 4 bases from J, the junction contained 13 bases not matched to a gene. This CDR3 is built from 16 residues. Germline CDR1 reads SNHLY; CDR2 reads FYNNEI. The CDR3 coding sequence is TGTGCCAGCAGGACCTGGGGCGGGGGTGGGTCAGATACGCAGTATTTT. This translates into CASRTWGGGGSDTQYF.

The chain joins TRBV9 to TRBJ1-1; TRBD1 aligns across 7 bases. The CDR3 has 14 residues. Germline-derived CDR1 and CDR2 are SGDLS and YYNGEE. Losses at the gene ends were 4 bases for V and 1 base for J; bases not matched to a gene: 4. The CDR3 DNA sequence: TGTGCCAGCAGCCAAAGACAGGGGAACACTGAAGCTTTCTTT. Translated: CASSQRQGNTEAFF.

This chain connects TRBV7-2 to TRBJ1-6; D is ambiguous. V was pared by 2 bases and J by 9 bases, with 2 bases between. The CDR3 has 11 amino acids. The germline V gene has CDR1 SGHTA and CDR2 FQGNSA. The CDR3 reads CASSLLSPLHF. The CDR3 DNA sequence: TGTGCCAGCAGCTTACTTTCACCCCTCCACTTT.

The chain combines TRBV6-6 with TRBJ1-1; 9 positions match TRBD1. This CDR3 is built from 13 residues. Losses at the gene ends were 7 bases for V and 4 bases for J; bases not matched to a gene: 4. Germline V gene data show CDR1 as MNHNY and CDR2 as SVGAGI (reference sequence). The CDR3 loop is CASTKGQGTEAFF. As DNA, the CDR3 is TGTGCCAGCACCAAGGGACAGGGCACTGAAGCTTTCTTT.